One and the same sample provided the 31 T cell receptor beta chains below, sequenced in a study of T cell repertoires in cytomegalovirus infection. TCRdb itself ran the reads through MiXCR, one entry per CDR3 protein. Of about 530,000 distinct CDR3 sequences in the sample, more than 20% were seen once. Sequences were obtained from PBMCs. The source is a human donor in good health (CMV status not recorded). Some clones in this sample may be carry-over from other donors' samples.

This clonotype was seen repeatedly, ten times or more. The V call is TRBV7-8, the J call TRBJ2-1, with D perhaps TRBD1 or TRBD2 (6 bases each). From germline, CDR1 is SGHVS and CDR2 FQNEAQ. The CDR3 length is 13 residues. With 1 base removed from V and 14 bases from J, the gap between germline ends came to 15 bases. The CDR3 bases are TGTGCCAGCAGCTTAGACGGCGGGACAAGGAAGTTCTTC. Translation gives CASSLDGGTRKFF. Together with reference TRBV7-8 and TRBJ2-1, the CDR3 gives the full variable domain: GAGVSQSPRYKVAKRGQDVALRCDPISGHVSLFWYQQALGQGPEFLTYFQNEAQLDKSGLPSDRFFAERPEGSVSTLKIQRTQQEDSAVYLCASSLDGGTRKFFGPGTRLTVL.

This clonotype was observed a single time. The chain recombines TRBV7-2 with TRBJ2-1; D may be TRBD2 (6 bases). Germline V lookup: CDR1 SGHTA, CDR2 FQGNSA. V lost 0 bases and J 5 bases, leaving 11 bases between the germline ends. This CDR3 is 15 amino acids long. The CDR3 region is CASSLARGSNNEQFF. The CDR3 DNA follows: TGTGCCAGCAGCTTAGCGCGGGGCAGCAACAATGAGCAGTTCTTC.

This clonotype was seen a few times. The chain combines TRBV9 with TRBJ2-6; tentative D call: TRBD2 (6 bases). The CDR3 sequence is 16 residues long. The germline V gene encodes CDR1 SGDLS and CDR2 YYNGEE. V lost 3 bases to trimming and J lost 1 base, with 11 bases between them. CDR3 coding DNA: TGTGCCAGCAGCGAGCCGGGGGTTTCTGGGGCCAACGTCCTGACTTTC. Translation gives CASSEPGVSGANVLTF.

The DNA for the CDR3 is TGTGCCAGCAGCTTAAGTTTAGGTCTCCCACACGTGAACACTGAAGCTTTCTTT. Protein sequence: CASSLSLGLPHVNTEAFF. The chain recombines TRBV11-3 with TRBJ1-1; D is unresolved. The V end was cut by 2 bases, the J end by 0 bases, with 19 bases between. The CDR3 covers 18 residues. Germline CDR1 is SGHNT and CDR2 is YENEEA.

This chain uses TRBV29-1 with TRBJ1-1; D is unresolved. CDR1 is SQVTM and CDR2 is ANQGSEA in the germline V gene. V shed 7 bases and J shed 0 bases, with 12 bases lying between them. The CDR3 has 13 residues. The CDR3 region is CSDRHEMNTEAFF. The CDR3 bases are TGCAGCGATCGTCACGAAATGAACACTGAAGCTTTCTTT.

V is TRBV2 and J is TRBJ1-4; D may be TRBD1 (5 bases). The CDR3 is 15 residues long. V dropped 7 bases and J dropped 5 bases, with 17 bases sitting between them. Per germline, CDR1 SNHLY and CDR2 FYNNEI. The CDR3 DNA follows: TGTGCCAGCACCAGAATACAGGTTGTCAATGAAAAACTGTTTTTT. Amino acids: CASTRIQVVNEKLFF.

The table lists this clonotype with many counts. V and J are TRBV7-8 and TRBJ1-1; 7 nucleotides match TRBD1. The germline V gene has CDR1 SGHVS and CDR2 FQNEAQ. This CDR3 spans 18 amino acids. Germline trimming cut 5 bases from V and 1 base from J; bases unmatched to any gene: 16. CDR3 nucleotides: TGTGCCAGCAGCGACGGGACAGTTCTACCGGAGTGGAACACTGAAGCTTTCTTT. It is translated as CASSDGTVLPEWNTEAFF.

This clonotype occurred once. The chain is built from TRBV4-3 and TRBJ2-2; TRBD2 might be the D (6 bases). Germline CDR1 reads LGHNA; CDR2 reads YSLEER. This CDR3 is 14 amino acids long. Trimming removed 4 bases from V and 5 bases from J, with 11 bases in between. In DNA form, the CDR3 reads TGCGCCAGCAGCCTAAATAGCGGAACCGGGGAGCTGTTTTTT. This sequence encodes CASSLNSGTGELFF.

V and J are TRBV18 and TRBJ1-1; D may be TRBD1 (5 bases). Germline V CDR1 and CDR2: KGHSH, LQKENI. V lost 2 bases and J lost 1, with 11 bases in between. The CDR3 length is 15 residues. The CDR3 here is CASSPTNQGNTEAFF. The CDR3, as DNA: TGTGCCAGCTCACCAACAAATCAGGGGAACACTGAAGCTTTCTTT.

This chain joins TRBV20-1 and TRBJ2-7; 11 bases are a match to TRBD1. Germline V gene data show CDR1 as DFQATT and CDR2 as SNEGSKA (reference sequence). The V gene end was trimmed by 5 bases and the J gene end by 7 bases; junction bases not matched to a gene: 7. This CDR3 is 13 amino acids long. CDR3 region: CSAFGQGAWEQYF. CDR3 coding DNA: TGCAGTGCTTTTGGACAGGGGGCGTGGGAGCAGTACTTC.

This clonotype was recorded a few times. This chain uses TRBV7-9 with TRBJ2-2; TRBD2 aligns across 10 bases. Germline CDR1 SEHNR, CDR2 FQNEAQ (reference sequence). The CDR3 is 17 residues long. Germline trimming cut 1 base from V and 3 bases from J; bases unmatched to any gene: 5. The CDR3 DNA follows: TGTGCCAGCAGCTTAGTGGCCGGGACTAGCGACACCGGGGAGCTGTTTTTT. This sequence encodes CASSLVAGTSDTGELFF.

This rearrangement joins TRBV20-1 to TRBJ2-1; the D is unclear. The V end was cut by 6 bases, the J end by 0 bases, with 15 bases between. Germline V gene data show CDR1 as DFQATT and CDR2 as SNEGSKA (reference sequence). The CDR3 is 15 residues long. Here the CDR3 DNA reads TGCAGTGCCCGTCCCTACGGAAGCTCCTACAATGAGCAGTTCTTC. Encoded protein: CSARPYGSSYNEQFF.

This clonotype was counted between two and nine times. The genes are TRBV11-2 and TRBJ2-1; no clear D. CDR3 length: 12 residues. Trimming shortened V by 3 bases and J by 7 bases, and 7 bases separated the two germline ends. CDR1 is SGHAT and CDR2 is FQNNGV in the germline V gene. Here the CDR3 reads CASSFSSNEQFF. The CDR3 nucleotides are TGTGCCAGCAGCTTTAGTTCGAATGAGCAGTTCTTC.

On this clonotype: One end of the junction is discordant with germline, which a read error may explain. The chain has TRBV19 and TRBJ1-4; D is uncertain. The germline V gene has CDR1 LNHDA and CDR2 SQIVND (reference sequence). This CDR3 region has 14 residues. The CDR3 DNA sequence: TGTGCCAGTAGTATAGCTCAGGTTCGCGAAAAACTGCTTTTT. Amino acid sequence: CASSIAQVREKLLF.

In this sample, this clonotype turned up many times. The chain links TRBV11-2 to TRBJ2-7; TRBD2 agrees at 11 bases. V dropped 2 bases and J dropped 4; count of bases not matched to a gene: 4. The CDR3 is made up of 15 amino acids. Per germline, CDR1 SGHAT and CDR2 FQNNGV. This chain's CDR3 is CASSLFGTSGYEQYF. CDR3 sequence (DNA): TGTGCCAGCAGCTTATTCGGGACTAGCGGTTACGAGCAGTACTTC.

This clonotype was counted between two and nine times. The chain couples TRBV18 to TRBJ1-1, with D maybe TRBD1 (6 bases). Germline CDR1 reads KGHSH; CDR2 reads LQKENI. The CDR3 covers 11 residues. The germline V and J ends were trimmed by 4 bases and 7 bases, with 7 bases remaining between them. The CDR3 is CASSQGGEAFF. In nucleotides, the CDR3 is TGTGCCAGCTCACAGGGGGGTGAAGCTTTCTTT. The entire variable domain, with the rest obtained from reference TRBV18 and TRBJ1-1, is as follows: NAGVMQNPRHLVRRRGQEARLRCSPMKGHSHVYWYRQLPEEGLKFMVYLQKENIIDESGMPKERFSAEFPKEGPSILRIQQVVRGDSAAYFCASSQGGEAFFGQGTRLTVV.

J is TRBJ1-2 and V is TRBV28; 7 nucleotides line up with TRBD1. CDR1 and CDR2 (germline): MDHEN, SYDVKM. CDR3 length equals 16 residues. Germline trimming cut 4 bases from V and 5 bases from J; bases unmatched to any gene: 13. The CDR3 DNA is TGTGCCAGCAGTTACTTTACCCTTGGGACAGCTTATGGCTACACCTTC. Translation: CASSYFTLGTAYGYTF.

The chain couples TRBV4-1 to TRBJ1-6, with TRBD1 as a possible D gene (6 bases). The CDR3 runs to 16 residues. Trimming pared 0 bases from V and 9 bases from J, leaving 15 bases between. The germline CDR1 and CDR2 sequences are MGHRA and YSYEKL. DNA of the CDR3: TGCGCCAGCAGCCAAGAGGTGGGGGCCCGCAGTTCACCCCTCCACTTT. As protein: CASSQEVGARSSPLHF.

This chain links TRBV20-1 with TRBJ2-3; TRBD2 matches at 15 bases. Losses at the gene ends were 6 bases for V and 5 bases for J; bases not matched to a gene: 12. The CDR3 has 17 amino acids. The germline CDR1 and CDR2 sequences are DFQATT and SNEGSKA (reference sequence). The CDR3 sequence: CSASGLAGGPMGDTQYF. The CDR3 nucleotides are TGCAGTGCCTCCGGACTAGCGGGAGGGCCCATGGGAGATACGCAGTATTTT.

The chain uses TRBV29-1 and TRBJ2-6; TRBD1 matches 9 bases. The V gene end was trimmed by 5 bases and the J gene end by 4 bases; junction bases not matched to a gene: 6. Germline CDR1 is SQVTM and CDR2 is ANQGSEA. This CDR3 is built from 15 residues. The CDR3 here is CSVRTGVGGANVLTF. The DNA for the CDR3 is TGCAGCGTTCGGACAGGGGTTGGGGGGGCCAACGTCCTGACTTTC.

This clonotype came up a few times. The chain uses TRBV6-2 or TRBV6-3 and TRBJ2-2; 9 bases agree with TRBD1. The germline V gene encodes CDR1 MNHEY and CDR2 SVGEGT. The CDR3 sequence is 14 residues long. V was pared by 6 bases and J by 6 bases, with 5 bases of the junction left unmatched. For the CDR3, the DNA is TGTGCCAGCAGGACGACAGGGGGTTCCGGGGAGCTGTTTTTT. Protein sequence: CASRTTGGSGELFF.

In this sample, this clonotype turned up a few times. The chain joins TRBV7-9 to TRBJ2-5, with D maybe TRBD1 (5 bases). V was trimmed by 5 bases and J by 5 bases, leaving 15 bases between them. The germline V gene encodes CDR1 SEHNR and CDR2 FQNEAQ (reference sequence). The CDR3 is made up of 14 amino acids. CDR3 bases: TGTGCCAGCAGCCCCATAAGGGGCGACGAGACCCAGTACTTC. This codes for CASSPIRGDETQYF.

This clonotype occurred a few times. The rearrangement links TRBV5-8 to TRBJ1-4; unclear D gene. The germline V gene has CDR1 SGHTS and CDR2 YDEGEE. There are 16 residues in the CDR3. V was pared by 4 bases and J by 2 bases, with 15 bases between. CDR3 in amino acids: CASSIALLGTNEKLFF. Here the CDR3 DNA reads TGTGCCAGCAGCATAGCCCTCTTGGGGACTAATGAAAAACTGTTTTTT.

CDR3 region: CASGRRQGFEAFF. CDR3 nucleotides: TGTGCCAGCGGGAGGAGACAGGGCTTCGAAGCTTTCTTT. This chain joins TRBV6-2 or TRBV6-3 and TRBJ1-1; 7 nucleotides align to TRBD1. Trimming removed 8 bases from V and 8 bases from J; junction bases left unmatched: 11. Germline V gene lookup returns CDR1 MNHEY and CDR2 SVGEGT. The CDR3 has 13 amino acids.

The chain carries TRBV20-1 and TRBJ2-3; D is unclear. CDR1 is DFQATT and CDR2 is SNEGSKA in the germline V gene (reference sequence). Trimming shortened V by 0 bases and J by 0 bases, and 10 bases separated the two germline ends. The CDR3 has 15 residues. CDR3 residues: CSARDRQASTDTQYF. CDR3 nucleotide sequence: TGCAGTGCTAGAGATCGGCAGGCTAGCACAGATACGCAGTATTTT.

On this clonotype: A single base separates this from a much larger clone, so it may be a read error. V gene TRBV7-8 combines with J gene TRBJ1-1; D is ambiguous. The germline V gene encodes CDR1 SGHVS and CDR2 FQNEAQ. The CDR3 totals 13 residues. V lost 5 bases, J lost 10 bases, and 17 bases lay in between. The CDR3 here is CASSPGRTRRAFF. CDR3 nucleotide sequence: TGTGCCAGCAGCCCAGGACGGACGAGGCGAGCTTTCTTT.

This clonotype was seen only a few times. The chain carries TRBV19 and TRBJ1-2; no definite D call. The V gene lost 7 bases and the J gene lost 7 bases, with 19 bases spanning the gap. This CDR3 is 14 amino acids long. The V gene's germline CDR1 is LNHDA and CDR2 SQIVND (reference sequence). This CDR3 is CASTAGIALGGYTF. In nucleotides, the CDR3 is TGTGCCAGTACGGCCGGAATTGCTTTAGGTGGCTACACCTTC.

V usage is TRBV30 and J usage is TRBJ2-1, with D possibly matching TRBD1 (5 bases). This CDR3 has 14 residues. Germline V gene data show CDR1 as GTSNPN and CDR2 as SVGIG (reference sequence). Between the trimmed V and J ends, which lost 6 bases and 9 bases, there was a span of 21 bases. CDR3 sequence (DNA): TGTGCCTGTCCGTGGCAGGGTGTTGTAGGTGAGCAGTTCTTC. Its protein product is CACPWQGVVGEQFF.

This clonotype was recorded many times. The chain employs TRBV4-1 and TRBJ1-1, with D possibly being TRBD1 (5 bases). This CDR3 spans 14 amino acids. The V gene lost 0 bases and the J gene lost 4 bases, with 9 bases spanning the gap. The germline gives CDR1 MGHRA, CDR2 YSYEKL. Here the CDR3 reads CASSQEGVSTEAFF. The DNA for the CDR3 is TGCGCCAGCAGCCAAGAAGGGGTGTCCACTGAAGCTTTCTTT.

A word on this clonotype: Sequence at one end of the junction differs from germline and may be a read error. The rearrangement uses TRBV5-4 and TRBJ1-1; D unclear. CDR1 is SGHNT and CDR2 is YYREEE in the germline V gene (reference sequence). The CDR3 extends over 13 amino acids. Here the CDR3 reads CASSQPGNTEAFF. The CDR3 DNA reads TGTGCAAGCAGCCAGCCCGGGAACACTGAAGCTTTCTTT.

A few counts support this clonotype. The chain employs TRBV15 and TRBJ2-3; D is possibly TRBD1 (5 bases). Germline V lookup: CDR1 LNHNV, CDR2 YYDKDF (reference sequence). CDR3 length: 15 residues. V shed 0 bases and J shed 0 bases, with 7 bases lying between them. The CDR3 loop reads CATSREDSSTDTQYF. In DNA form, the CDR3 reads TGTGCCACCAGCAGAGAAGACAGTAGCACAGATACGCAGTATTTT.